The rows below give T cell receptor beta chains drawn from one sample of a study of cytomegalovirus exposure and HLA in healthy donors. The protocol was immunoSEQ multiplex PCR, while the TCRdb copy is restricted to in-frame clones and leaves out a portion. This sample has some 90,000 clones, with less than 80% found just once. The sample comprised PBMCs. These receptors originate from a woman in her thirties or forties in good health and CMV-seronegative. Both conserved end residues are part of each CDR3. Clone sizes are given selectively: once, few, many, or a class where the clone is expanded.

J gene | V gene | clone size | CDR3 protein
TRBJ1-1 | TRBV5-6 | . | CASSLRGGTNTEAFF
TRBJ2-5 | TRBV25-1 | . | CASSSRQTQETQYF
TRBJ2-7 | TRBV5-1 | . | CASRFAEAYEQYF
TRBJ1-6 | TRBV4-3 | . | CASSLLGTGVNSPLHF
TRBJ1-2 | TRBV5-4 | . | CASSLEGRNYGYTF
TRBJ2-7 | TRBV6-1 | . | CASRDGSSYEQYF
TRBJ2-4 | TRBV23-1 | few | CASSHVRDRAAKNIQYF
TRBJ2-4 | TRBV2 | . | CASNAGNKNIQYF
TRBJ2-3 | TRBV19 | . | CASSTLAGTSGAQADTQYF
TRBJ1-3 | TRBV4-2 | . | CASSQPTGAGNTIYF
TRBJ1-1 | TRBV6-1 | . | CASSGPGVNTEAFF
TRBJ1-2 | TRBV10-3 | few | CAISIGGWEHGYTF
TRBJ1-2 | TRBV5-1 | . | CASSLELGQIPYGYTF
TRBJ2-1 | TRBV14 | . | CASSPGLAGGRHSNEQFF
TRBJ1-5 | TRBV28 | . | CASILNWGQLNQPQHF
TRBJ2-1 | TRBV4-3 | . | CASSQLAGVDEQFF
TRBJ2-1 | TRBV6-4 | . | CASKGPSGNEQFF
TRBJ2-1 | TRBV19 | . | CASSIDTSGRAHEQFF
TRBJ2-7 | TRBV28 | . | CASGARGAEQYF
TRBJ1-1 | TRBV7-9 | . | CASSLEGQNTEAFF
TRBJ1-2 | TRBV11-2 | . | CASSPGTGNYGYTF
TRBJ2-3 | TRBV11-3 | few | CASSQAAGALPNADTQYF
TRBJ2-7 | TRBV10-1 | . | CASSSGTGEAHEQYF